This T cell receptor beta chain was profiled in a study of T cells in Graves' hyperthyroidism and ophthalmopathy. This clonotype was counted many times. The antigen is unknown. Study-wide points: Model predictions of ophthalmopathy came a median approximately 6 months before onset. Within blood appeared most thyroid clonotypes that had expanded above 0.001.

Diagnoses were established using clinical symptoms, serum thyroxine and TRAb, thyroid ultrasound and orbital computed tomography. Amplified TCR beta CDR3 regions derived from RNA transcripts. TCR CDR3 regions were first amplified by RT-PCR with HTBI primers. MiXCR, run by TCRdb on the multiplex PCR reads, gives a single entry per CDR3 protein. In the table there are hundreds of thousands of distinct CDR3 sequences, 14% of which are singletons. Germline V lookup: CDR1 SGDLS, CDR2 YYNGEE. The CDR3 totals 15 residues. V lost 3 bases and J lost 5, with 17 bases in between. This receptor was identified in a woman aged 50 to 60 with Graves' ophthalmopathy. The chain carries TRBV9 and TRBJ1-2; D perhaps matches TRBD1 (6 bases). The sequencing sample was made of blood. The CDR3 nucleotides are TGTGCCAGCAGCGCAAACCAGGGGTATGGTTATGGCTACACCTTC. It encodes CASSANQGYGYGYTF.